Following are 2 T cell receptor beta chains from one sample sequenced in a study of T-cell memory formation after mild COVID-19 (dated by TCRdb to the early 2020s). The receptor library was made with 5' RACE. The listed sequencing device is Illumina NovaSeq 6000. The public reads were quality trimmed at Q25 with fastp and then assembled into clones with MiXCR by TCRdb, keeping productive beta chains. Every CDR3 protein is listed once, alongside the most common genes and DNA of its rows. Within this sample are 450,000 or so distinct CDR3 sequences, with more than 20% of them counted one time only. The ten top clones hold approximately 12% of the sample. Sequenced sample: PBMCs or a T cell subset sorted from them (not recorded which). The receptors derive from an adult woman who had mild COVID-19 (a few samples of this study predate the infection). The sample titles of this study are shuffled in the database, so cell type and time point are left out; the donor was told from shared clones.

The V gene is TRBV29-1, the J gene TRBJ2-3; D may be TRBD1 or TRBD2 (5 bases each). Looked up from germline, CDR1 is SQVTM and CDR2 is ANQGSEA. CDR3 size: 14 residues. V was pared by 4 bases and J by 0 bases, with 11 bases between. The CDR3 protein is CSVVVGASTDTQYF. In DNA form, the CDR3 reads TGCAGCGTTGTGGTCGGGGCTAGCACAGATACGCAGTATTTT.

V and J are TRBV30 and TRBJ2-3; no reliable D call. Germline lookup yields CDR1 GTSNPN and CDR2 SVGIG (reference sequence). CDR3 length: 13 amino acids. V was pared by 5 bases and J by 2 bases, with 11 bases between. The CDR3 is CAWSGGNTDTQYF. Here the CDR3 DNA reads TGTGCCTGGTCGGGCGGTAACACAGATACGCAGTATTTT.